This entry lists 28 T cell receptor beta chains sequenced from one sample in a study of shared clonotypes between healthy human individuals (dated by TCRdb to about 2020). Library preparation was by the immunoSEQ multiplex PCR assay. Sourced from immuneACCESS, this table was stored by TCRdb with only in-frame sequences that have V and J called. A share of the clones is absent; for the studies checked, an unresolved V gene accounts for under half, and the remainder has no known explanation. A total of about 2 million clones appear in this sample, roughly 96% of them only once. More than 0.1% of the sample is in the top ten clones. Sequencing was performed on naive CD4+ T cells sorted from blood. The cell subset or site label, as the study defines it: CD45RA+ positively selected. The receptors come from a young man in good health.

The chain joins TRBV6-6 to TRBJ2-5; D could derive from TRBD1 or TRBD2 (6 bases each). The CDR3 loop spans 15 amino acids. Trimming shortened V by 6 bases and J by 4 bases, and 18 bases separated the two germline ends. CDR1 is MNHNY, CDR2 SVGAGI, per germline (reference sequence). CDR3 nucleotides: TGTGCCAGCAGCCCGGCGGGACAAAGGAGAGAGACCCAGTACTTC. It specifies CASSPAGQRRETQYF.

The chain combines TRBV7-2 with TRBJ2-3; TRBD2 might be the D (5 bases). The germline V and J ends were trimmed by 5 bases and 4 bases, with 16 bases remaining between them. The germline CDR1 and CDR2 sequences are SGHTA and FQGNSA. CDR3 length equals 15 residues. The DNA of the CDR3 is TGTGCCAGCAGCCAGGACGGACTTGGCTCAGATACGCAGTATTTT. Its translation: CASSQDGLGSDTQYF. The full variable domain, rest sourced from reference TRBV7-2 and TRBJ2-3, is GAGVSQSPSNKVTEKGKDVELRCDPISGHTALYWYRQSLGQGLEFLIYFQGNSAPDKSGLPSDRFSAERTGGSVSTLTIQRTQQEDSAVYLCASSQDGLGSDTQYFGPGTRLTVL.

The chain recombines TRBV28 with TRBJ1-5; D might be TRBD1 (6 bases). The germline V gene encodes CDR1 MDHEN and CDR2 SYDVKM. This CDR3 comprises 16 residues. V lost 3 bases to trimming and J lost 0 bases, with 12 bases between them. This CDR3 is CASSFRQAYSNQPQHF. CDR3 DNA sequence: TGTGCCAGCAGTTTTCGACAGGCATATAGCAATCAGCCCCAGCATTTT.

The chain is built from TRBV5-4 and TRBJ2-1, with 11 bases lining up with TRBD2. V lost 1 base to trimming and J lost 3 bases; unmatched junction nucleotides: 3. The CDR3 is 16 amino acids. Germline lookup yields CDR1 SGHNT and CDR2 YYREEE (reference sequence). As DNA, the CDR3 is TGTGCCAGCAGCTTGCCAACTAGCGGGAGCTACAATGAGCAGTTCTTC. Its translation: CASSLPTSGSYNEQFF.

This chain links TRBV7-9 with TRBJ1-1, with a tentative D call TRBD1 (5 bases). Germline lookup yields CDR1 SEHNR and CDR2 FQNEAQ (reference sequence). There are 13 residues in the CDR3. V lost 2 bases and J 5 bases, leaving 9 bases between the germline ends. The CDR3 here is CASSLWGPTEAFF. The DNA for the CDR3 is TGTGCCAGCAGCTTATGGGGCCCAACTGAAGCTTTCTTT.

This rearrangement joins TRBV2 to TRBJ1-2; the D is unclear. Trimming left V 6 bases short and J 4 bases short, with 15 bases between. Germline CDR1 reads SNHLY; CDR2 reads FYNNEI. The CDR3 loop spans 14 amino acids. CDR3 sequence reads: CASSPAGRAYGYTF. In DNA form, the CDR3 reads TGTGCCAGCAGCCCAGCCGGCCGGGCCTATGGCTACACCTTC.

This clone showed up just once. This chain joins TRBV6-5 and TRBJ1-3, with 7 bases lining up with TRBD1. The length of the CDR3 is 14 residues. Per the germline V gene, CDR1 is MNHEY and CDR2 is SVGAGI. The trim removed 5 bases at V and 3 bases at J, leaving 4 bases unmatched. In nucleotides, the CDR3 is TGTGCCAGCAGTGACAGGGTCTATGGAAACACCATATATTTT. Its protein is CASSDRVYGNTIYF.

V is TRBV2 and J is TRBJ2-3; tentative D call: TRBD1 (6 bases). Trimming removed 5 bases at V and 0 bases at J, with 9 bases between. From germline, CDR1 is SNHLY and CDR2 FYNNEI. This CDR3 spans 14 amino acids. Here the CDR3 DNA reads TGTGCCAGCAGTTGGGGACAAAGCACAGATACGCAGTATTTT. It yields the protein CASSWGQSTDTQYF.

This chain links TRBV7-2 with TRBJ2-1; D is possibly TRBD2 (6 bases). V dropped 5 bases and J dropped 3 bases, with 14 bases sitting between them. CDR1 and CDR2 (germline): SGHTA, FQGNSA. The length of the CDR3 is 15 residues. CDR3 DNA: TGTGCCAGCAGCCCACCCGGGGGAGGCTACAATGAGCAGTTCTTC. Translated, it gives CASSPPGGGYNEQFF.

The chain joins TRBV15 to TRBJ2-2; D unclear. CDR1 and CDR2 (germline): LNHNV, YYDKDF (reference sequence). The length of the CDR3 is 14 residues. V was cut by 1 base and J by 5 bases, with 8 bases left in between. The CDR3 coding sequence is TGTGCCACCAGCAGAGTTGGTCGGACCGGGGAGCTGTTTTTT. The encoded protein is CATSRVGRTGELFF.

The chain uses TRBV29-1 and TRBJ1-4; D unclear. Germline CDR1 SQVTM, CDR2 ANQGSEA. Trimming stripped 3 bases from V and 8 bases from J, with 10 bases between. CDR3 length: 12 amino acids. The CDR3 DNA reads as TGCAGCGTTGAGGTTCTAAGGGAAAAACTGTTTTTT. As protein: CSVEVLREKLFF.

V and J are TRBV6-5 and TRBJ2-1, with a possible D match to TRBD2 (6 bases). CDR1 and CDR2 (germline): MNHEY, SVGAGI. This CDR3 region has 14 residues. V lost 2 bases and J 9 bases, leaving 14 bases between the germline ends. The CDR3 protein is CASSYTVGGTEQFF. The CDR3 DNA reads as TGTGCCAGCAGTTACACGGTTGGGGGGACTGAGCAGTTCTTC.

The chain combines TRBV25-1 with TRBJ2-3, with D perhaps matching TRBD1 (6 bases). The V end was cut by 1 base, the J end by 3 bases, with 11 bases between. Per the germline V gene, CDR1 is MGHDK and CDR2 is SYGVNS. CDR3 length: 15 amino acids. The chain's CDR3 is CASSEWAQGTDTQYF. For the CDR3, the DNA is TGTGCCAGCAGTGAATGGGCACAGGGAACAGATACGCAGTATTTT.

This chain connects TRBV6-1 to TRBJ1-3; the D is unclear. The CDR3 contains 14 residues. Germline assignment: CDR1 MNHNS and CDR2 SASEGT. V lost 4 bases to trimming and J lost 0 bases, with 7 bases between them. CDR3 bases: TGTGCCAGCAGTGGGGCAGGCTCTGGAAACACCATATATTTT. It yields the protein CASSGAGSGNTIYF.

Written as DNA, the CDR3 is TGTGCCAGCAGCGTAGCTGGGTTAGCGGGGGTTCAGGATACGCAGTATTTT. Residues: CASSVAGLAGVQDTQYF. The chain is built from TRBV9 and TRBJ2-3; 9 bases are a match to TRBD2. Germline loops: CDR1 SGDLS, CDR2 YYNGEE. V shed 0 bases and J 6 bases; nucleotides not matched to a gene: 11. This CDR3 spans 17 amino acids.

The chain carries TRBV9 and TRBJ1-1; unclear D gene. Looked up from germline, CDR1 is SGDLS and CDR2 is YYNGEE. V was clipped by 4 bases and J by 1 base, with 11 bases between them. The CDR3 covers 14 residues. CDR3 in amino acids: CASSSLRGNTEAFF. The CDR3 DNA reads as TGTGCCAGCAGCTCCCTCCGGGGGAACACTGAAGCTTTCTTT.

The chain has TRBV5-4 and TRBJ2-2; D is undetermined. Germline V gene lookup returns CDR1 SGHNT and CDR2 YYREEE (reference sequence). Trimming stripped 4 bases from V and 1 base from J, with 11 bases between. The CDR3 is made up of 15 amino acids. This CDR3 is CASSPGGVNTGELFF. CDR3 sequence (DNA): TGTGCCAGCAGCCCCGGTGGGGTGAACACCGGGGAGCTGTTTTTT.

V and J are TRBV9 and TRBJ2-7; no firm D call. CDR1 and CDR2 (germline): SGDLS, YYNGEE. V shed 0 bases and J shed 2 bases, with 12 bases lying between them. The CDR3 runs 15 residues. The CDR3 DNA reads TGTGCCAGCAGCGTAGATGGCAGCGCTACCTACGAGCAGTACTTC. It codes for CASSVDGSATYEQYF.

This clone has a handful of counts. Other DNA sequences within the sample encode an identical CDR3. The chain combines TRBV7-9 with TRBJ2-7; perhaps TRBD2 as D (5 bases). From germline, CDR1 is SEHNR and CDR2 FQNEAQ (reference sequence). The CDR3 runs to 13 residues. Trimming removed 2 bases at V and 3 bases at J, with 8 bases between. In nucleotides, the CDR3 is TGTGCCAGCAGCTTAAGCGGTAGCTACGAGCAGTACTTC. Residues: CASSLSGSYEQYF. Drawing the rest from reference TRBV7-9 and TRBJ2-7, the complete variable domain is DTGVSQNPRHKITKRGQNVTFRCDPISEHNRLYWYRQTLGQGPEFLTYFQNEAQLEKSRLLSDRFSAERPKGSFSTLEIQRTEQGDSAMYLCASSLSGSYEQYFGPGTRLTVT.

The V call is TRBV2, the J call TRBJ2-7, with D tentatively TRBD1 or TRBD2 (5 bases each). The germline V gene encodes CDR1 SNHLY and CDR2 FYNNEI. Trimming pared 7 bases from V and 2 bases from J, leaving 18 bases between. CDR3 length equals 15 residues. CDR3 loop: CASNLDRDGTYEQYF. The CDR3 DNA reads as TGTGCCAGCAATCTAGACCGGGACGGAACCTACGAGCAGTACTTC.

The chain is built from TRBV5-1 and TRBJ1-4; no firm D call. This CDR3 is built from 14 residues. With 1 base removed from V and 7 bases from J, the gap between germline ends came to 11 bases. Germline V gene lookup returns CDR1 SGHRS and CDR2 YFSETQ. Here the CDR3 reads CASSLRTVGEKLFF. CDR3 nucleotide sequence: TGCGCCAGCAGCTTGAGGACCGTGGGTGAAAAACTGTTTTTT.

This clone was counted a single time. This chain uses TRBV7-2 with TRBJ1-2; 8 positions agree with TRBD1. The CDR3 contains 16 residues. CDR1 and CDR2 from the germline V gene are SGHTA and FQGNSA. J gave up 5 bases and V 0 bases, and 8 bases lay outside the gene matches. DNA of the CDR3: TGTGCCAGCAGCTTAGCGGGGCAGGGGGCGTCATATGGCTACACCTTC. Protein: CASSLAGQGASYGYTF.

The rearrangement uses TRBV5-1 and TRBJ2-1; TRBD2 might be the D (6 bases). Germline assignment: CDR1 SGHRS and CDR2 YFSETQ. There are 15 residues in the CDR3. Between the trimmed V and J ends, which lost 6 bases and 4 bases, there was a span of 17 bases. CDR3 region: CASTMGASAYNEQFF. The CDR3 coding sequence is TGCGCCAGCACCATGGGAGCTAGCGCGTACAATGAGCAGTTCTTC.

The rearrangement joins TRBV28 to TRBJ1-1; no clear D gene. This CDR3 region has 15 residues. V lost 5 bases, J lost 0 bases, and 13 bases lay in between. Germline V gene sequence: CDR1 MDHEN, CDR2 SYDVKM. CDR3 in DNA: TGTGCCAGCAGTGTTTCAGCCCTCATGAACACTGAAGCTTTCTTT. This encodes CASSVSALMNTEAFF. Full variable domain (rest looked up from reference TRBV28 and TRBJ1-1): DVKVTQSSRYLVKRTGEKVFLECVQDMDHENMFWYRQDPGLGLRLIYFSYDVKMKEKGDIPEGYSVSREKKERFSLILESASTNQTSMYLCASSVSALMNTEAFFGQGTRLTVV.

The chain carries TRBV25-1 and TRBJ1-4; the D is unclear. The CDR3 sequence is 15 residues long. Trimming left V 1 base short and J 8 bases short, with 14 bases between. Per germline, CDR1 MGHDK and CDR2 SYGVNS. This chain's CDR3 is CASSESVPQGEKLFF. The CDR3 DNA reads TGTGCCAGCAGTGAATCGGTCCCCCAAGGGGAAAAACTGTTTTTT. The variable domain in full, completed from reference TRBV25-1 and TRBJ1-4, reads EADIYQTPRYLVIGTGKKITLECSQTMGHDKMYWYQQDPGMELHLIHYSYGVNSTEKGDLSSESTVSRIRTEHFPLTLESARPSHTSQYLCASSESVPQGEKLFFGSGTQLSVL.

The V gene is TRBV6-1, the J gene TRBJ2-2; possible D gene TRBD2, 6 bases. The CDR3 spans 14 residues. Germline V gives CDR1 MNHNS, CDR2 SASEGT. Deletions cut 0 bases from V and 6 bases from J, with 8 bases between. In DNA, the CDR3 is TGTGCCAGCAGTGAAGCGGGCGGGGCCGGGGAGCTGTTTTTT. Protein: CASSEAGGAGELFF.

J is TRBJ1-1 and V is TRBV7-8; D not resolved. The length of the CDR3 is 13 residues. V lost 0 bases, J lost 3 bases, and 5 bases lay in between. Germline CDR1 is SGHVS and CDR2 is FQNEAQ. For the CDR3, the DNA is TGTGCCAGCAGCTTAGCTATGTACACTGAAGCTTTCTTT. It is translated as CASSLAMYTEAFF.

The gene calls are TRBV7-9 and TRBJ2-3; 7 positions match TRBD1. Germline CDR1 is SEHNR and CDR2 is FQNEAQ (reference sequence). The CDR3 has 13 residues. Trimming removed 4 bases from V and 6 bases from J; junction bases left unmatched: 4. The CDR3 protein is CASSSGQADTQYF. In DNA form, the CDR3 reads TGTGCCAGCAGCTCAGGACAGGCTGATACGCAGTATTTT.